The sequence of this T cell receptor (beta chain) was determined in a study of blood T cell repertoires in COVID-19. About the study: The United States, Italy and Spain provided the acute and convalescent COVID-19 samples. PBMCs, B-cell-depleted T cells, or T cells were the source of the cDNA or gDNA that made up the material.

The V gene's germline CDR1 is LGHDT and CDR2 YNNKEL (reference sequence). This CDR3 has 17 residues. V lost 1 base, J lost 5 bases, and 4 bases stayed unmatched. Authors' analysis steps: Nucleated cell number was recorded as an estimate derived from reference gene primer amplification. Measured with immunoSEQ multiplex PCR; TCRdb has only the in-frame clones, and not every one. Clone size and the V and J calls come from that table; the DNA yielded D and trimming. The sample shows around 250,000 clones, around 88% of them seen only once. The V and J genes are TRBV3-1 (or the pseudogene TRBV3-2) and TRBJ2-3; 15 bases match TRBD2. This clonotype was obtained from a man older than 75 with acute or convalescent COVID-19. Sequencing was performed on peripheral blood. The CDR3 spells CASSQGGLAGGGDTQYF. CDR3 nucleotide sequence: TGTGCCAGCAGCCAAGGGGGACTAGCGGGAGGTGGAGATACGCAGTATTTT.